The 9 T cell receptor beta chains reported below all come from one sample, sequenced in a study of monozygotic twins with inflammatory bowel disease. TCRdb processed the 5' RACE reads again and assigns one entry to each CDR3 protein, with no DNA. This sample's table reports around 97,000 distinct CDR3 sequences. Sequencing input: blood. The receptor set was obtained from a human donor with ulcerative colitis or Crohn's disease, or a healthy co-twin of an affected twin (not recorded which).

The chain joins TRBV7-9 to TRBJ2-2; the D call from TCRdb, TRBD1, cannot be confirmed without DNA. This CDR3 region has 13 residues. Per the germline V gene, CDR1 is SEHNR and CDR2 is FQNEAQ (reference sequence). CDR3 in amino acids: CASSARGTGELFF. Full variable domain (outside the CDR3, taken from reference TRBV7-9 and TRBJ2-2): DTGVSQNPRHKITKRGQNVTFRCDPISEHNRLYWYRQTLGQGPEFLTYFQNEAQLEKSRLLSDRFSAERPKGSFSTLEIQRTEQGDSAMYLCASSARGTGELFFGEGSRLTVL.

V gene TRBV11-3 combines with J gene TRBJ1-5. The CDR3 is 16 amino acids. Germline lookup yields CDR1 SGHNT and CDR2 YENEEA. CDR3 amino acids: CASSPVRGTSGQPQHF.

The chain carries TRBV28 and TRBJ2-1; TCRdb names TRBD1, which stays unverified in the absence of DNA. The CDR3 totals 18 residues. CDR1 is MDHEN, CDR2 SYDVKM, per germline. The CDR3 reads CASSLISVVRERGNEQFF.

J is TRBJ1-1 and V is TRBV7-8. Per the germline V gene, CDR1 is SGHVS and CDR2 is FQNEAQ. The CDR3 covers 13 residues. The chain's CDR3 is CASSPPVNTEAFF.

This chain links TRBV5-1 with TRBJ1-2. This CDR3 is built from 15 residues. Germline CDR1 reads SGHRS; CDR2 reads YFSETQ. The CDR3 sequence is CASSSQEGKNYGYTF.

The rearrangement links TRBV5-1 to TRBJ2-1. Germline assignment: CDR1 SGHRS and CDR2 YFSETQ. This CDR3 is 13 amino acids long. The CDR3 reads CASHTEVYNEQFF.

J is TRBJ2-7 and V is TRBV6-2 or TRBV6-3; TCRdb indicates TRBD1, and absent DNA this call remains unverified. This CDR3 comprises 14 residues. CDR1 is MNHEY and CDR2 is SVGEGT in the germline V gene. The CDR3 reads CASSWPGGNYEQYF.

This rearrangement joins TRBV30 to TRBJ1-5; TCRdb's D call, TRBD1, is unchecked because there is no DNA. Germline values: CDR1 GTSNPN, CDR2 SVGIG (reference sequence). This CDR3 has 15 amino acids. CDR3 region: CAWSVNRGTNQPQHF. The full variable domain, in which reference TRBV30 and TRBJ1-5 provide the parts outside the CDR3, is SQTIHQWPATLVQPVGSPLSLECTVEGTSNPNLYWYRQAAGRGLQLLFYSVGIGQISSEVPQNLSASRPQDRQFILSSKKLLLSDSGFYLCAWSVNRGTNQPQHFGDGTRLSIL.

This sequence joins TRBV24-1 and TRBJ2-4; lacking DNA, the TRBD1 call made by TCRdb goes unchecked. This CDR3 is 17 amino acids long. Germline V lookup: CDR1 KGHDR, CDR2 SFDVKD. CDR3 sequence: CATSTSRDRGTKNIQYF.